Below are 8 T cell receptor beta chains sequenced from a single sample in a study of CD8 T cells in Susac syndrome. An amount of RNA that ranged from 0.5 to 1 ug was reverse transcribed with random hexamers. TCRdb reprocessed the immunoSEQ multiplex PCR reads with MiXCR, giving one entry per CDR3 protein. The sample has some 210,000 distinct CDR3 sequences, about 95% seen once. Sequenced input: CD4+ T cells from PBMCs. The source is a human donor with Susac syndrome.

The chain combines TRBV25-1 with TRBJ1-6; TRBD1 matches at 9 bases. CDR3 length: 16 amino acids. The trim removed 5 bases at V and 6 bases at J, leaving 8 bases unmatched. CDR1 is MGHDK and CDR2 is SYGVNS in the germline V gene. The CDR3 nucleotides read TGTGCCAGCAGTACCATCACAGGGGGCCCTAATTCACCCCTCCACTTT. Encoded protein: CASSTITGGPNSPLHF.

The chain joins TRBV30 to TRBJ1-4, with 7 bases lining up with TRBD1. V shed 7 bases and J 7 bases; nucleotides not matched to a gene: 9. This CDR3 is built from 13 residues. Per germline, CDR1 GTSNPN and CDR2 SVGIG (reference sequence). The CDR3 sequence is CAYHRGWGEKLFF. The CDR3 DNA reads as TGTGCCTACCACAGGGGATGGGGTGAAAAACTGTTTTTT.

V gene TRBV6-5 combines with J gene TRBJ1-2; tentatively, D is TRBD1 (5 bases). Germline V gene lookup returns CDR1 MNHEY and CDR2 SVGAGI. The CDR3 is 14 residues long. The V gene lost 0 bases and the J gene lost 4 bases, with 9 bases spanning the gap. CDR3 coding DNA: TGTGCCAGCAGTTACTCGAGACAGAGCTATGGCTACACCTTC. Its protein is CASSYSRQSYGYTF.

This clonotype was observed once. The genes are TRBV12-3 or TRBV12-4 and TRBJ2-3; D uncertain. V lost 7 bases and J lost 6, with 11 bases in between. The CDR3 consists of 12 residues. The CDR3 DNA reads TGTGCCAGCACCCAGGCTTTCGATACGCAGTATTTT. Its translation is CASTQAFDTQYF.

The chain carries TRBV18 and TRBJ1-2, with 9 bases lining up with TRBD1. CDR1 is KGHSH, CDR2 LQKENI, per germline. V lost 3 bases, J lost 8 bases, and 10 bases stayed unmatched. The CDR3 sequence is 15 residues long. The CDR3 DNA reads TGTGCCAGCTCACCTTCCGGGACAGGGTTATGGGGCTACACCTTC. It codes for CASSPSGTGLWGYTF.

The chain is built from TRBV30 and TRBJ1-1, with a possible D match to TRBD1 (5 bases). Germline CDR1 and CDR2: GTSNPN and SVGIG (reference sequence). V was pared by 2 bases and J by 5 bases, with 9 bases between. The CDR3 extends over 12 amino acids. The CDR3 loop is CAWSSGGTEAFF. In nucleotides, the CDR3 is TGTGCCTGGAGTTCGGGGGGGACTGAAGCTTTCTTT.

This chain joins TRBV25-1 and TRBJ1-3; D is ambiguous. Per the germline V gene, CDR1 is MGHDK and CDR2 is SYGVNS. This CDR3 has 13 residues. The ends were cut back, 9 bases at V and 0 bases at J, with 9 bases in the middle. As DNA, the CDR3 is TGTGCCAGGGACGGAGCCTCTGGAAACACCATATATTTT. Encoded protein: CARDGASGNTIYF.

The CDR3 sequence is CATSRYVKGAYSNQPQHF. The CDR3 region has the DNA TGTGCCACCAGCAGATATGTGAAGGGGGCTTATAGCAATCAGCCCCAGCATTTT. The chain recombines TRBV15 with TRBJ1-5; TRBD1 matches 7 bases. This CDR3 is 18 amino acids long. After removal of 2 bases from V and 0 bases from J, the junction contained 10 bases not matched to a gene. CDR1 LNHNV and CDR2 YYDKDF come from the germline V gene (reference sequence).